The rows below give T cell receptor beta chains drawn from one sample of a study of cytomegalovirus exposure and HLA in healthy donors. The assay was immunoSEQ multiplex PCR, and TCRdb's table has in-frame clones only and misses some. Found here are 75,000 to 100,000 clones, roughly 74% of them singletons; the top ten hold approximately 3.2%. Sequencing was done on a sample of PBMCs. These receptors came from a female donor in good health and CMV-seropositive. Each CDR3 is given with its conserved first and last residue. D genes are given only for firm matches. Where a row states a size, it is once, few, many or the class of an expanded clone; other rows omit it.

j_call clone_size v_call d_call cdr3_nt cdr3_aa
TRBJ2-7 - TRBV6-5 TRBD2 TGTGCCAGCAGTTACCGTAGCGGGACTAAATACTACGAGCAGTACTTC CASSYRSGTKYYEQYF
TRBJ2-7 - TRBV25-1 - TGTGCCAGCAGTGAATATAAGGGAGGGGGTGGGCAGTACTTC CASSEYKGGGGQYF
TRBJ2-3 - TRBV7-2 - TGTGCCAGCAGCTCAGTAGATACGCAGTATTTT CASSSVDTQYF
TRBJ2-5 - TRBV6-5 - TGTGCCAGCAGTTACTCGAGGGCCCAAGAGACCCAGTACTTC CASSYSRAQETQYF
TRBJ1-2 - TRBV7-9 TRBD1 TGTGCCGGGTGGACAGGAGCTAACTATGGCTACACCTTC CAGWTGANYGYTF
TRBJ2-1 - TRBV9 - TGTGCCAGCAGGGGGGGACCTAACAATGAGCAGTTCTTC CASRGGPNNEQFF
TRBJ2-2 once TRBV5-1 TRBD2 TGCGCCAGCAGCCCGAGGGAGGGTTCCGGGGAGCTGTTTTTT CASSPREGSGELFF
TRBJ2-2 few TRBV28 - TGTGCCAGCAGTTTTGAAGCGGGTCTTCTGAACACCGGGGAGCTGTTTTTT CASSFEAGLLNTGELFF
TRBJ2-7 - TRBV2 - TGTGCCAGCAGAACCACAGGCCCCAGCTACGAGCAGTACTTC CASRTTGPSYEQYF
TRBJ1-1 - TRBV30 - TGTGCCTGGAGTGTAAACCCCCGGGACACTGAAGCTTTCTTT CAWSVNPRDTEAFF
TRBJ2-7 - TRBV16 TRBD1 TGTGCCAGCAGCGCCGGGACAGGGGTCAGCTCCTACGAGCAGTACTTC CASSAGTGVSSYEQYF
TRBJ1-5 - TRBV6-1 TRBD1 TGTGCCAGCAGTGTGCGGACAGGGCAGGTAAATCAGCCCCAGCATTTT CASSVRTGQVNQPQHF
TRBJ1-2 - TRBV29-1 TRBD1 TGCAGCGTTTCCCTAGGACAGGGAAACTATGGCTACACCTTC CSVSLGQGNYGYTF
TRBJ1-5 - TRBV7-9 - TGTGCCAGCAGCTCGCTCCAAGGGGGAGACGTCAATCAGCCCCAGCATTTT CASSSLQGGDVNQPQHF
TRBJ2-7 - TRBV4-2 - TGTGCCAGCAGCCAAGAGGAAACAGGGTCAGGCTACGAGCAGTACTTC CASSQEETGSGYEQYF
TRBJ1-5 - TRBV19 - TGTGCCAGCATGCAGGGGTTAGATCAGCCCCAGCATTTT CASMQGLDQPQHF